These 6 T cell receptor beta chains share one sample of origin, sequenced in a study of human T cells and chemical hapten exposure. TCRdb called the RACE reads again in MiXCR, with one record for every CDR3 protein. The table includes 50,000 or so distinct CDR3 sequences, 11% detected once. Time point meaning: patch test 1, 2 weeks after DPC sensitization. Described treatment: therapeutic diphenylcyclopropenone sensitization with weekly scalp DPC. Someone pulled total RNA out of unfractionated whole blood. The sequences come from whole blood, collected in connection with sensitization to the hapten diphenylcyclopropenone (DPC). The receptors originated from a woman aged 35 to 49 with alopecia areata. Some clones in this sample may be carry-over from other donors' samples.

This clonotype has ten or more counts. This chain links TRBV19 with TRBJ1-5, with D possibly TRBD1 on 5 matching bases. The germline V and J ends were trimmed by 7 bases and 2 bases, with 15 bases remaining between them. The CDR3 spans 15 residues. Per germline, CDR1 LNHDA and CDR2 SQIVND (reference sequence). CDR3 region: CASIRDGRGNQPQHF. CDR3 sequence (DNA): TGTGCCAGTATCCGGGACGGCCGGGGCAATCAGCCCCAGCATTTT.

This clonotype was counted many times. This rearrangement joins TRBV11-3 to TRBJ1-5; weak D call: TRBD1 (5 bases). Germline CDR1 SGHNT, CDR2 YENEEA. V was pared by 4 bases and J by 9 bases, with 10 bases between. The CDR3 totals 12 residues. CDR3 amino acids: CASSSGVGPQHF. CDR3 bases: TGTGCCAGCAGCTCGGGGGTCGGGCCCCAGCATTTT.

The CDR3 loop reads CSASPGQGAREQYF. CDR3 sequence (DNA): TGCAGTGCTAGCCCCGGACAGGGGGCGCGCGAGCAGTACTTC. The chain employs TRBV20-1 and TRBJ2-7; TRBD1 aligns across 11 bases. Trimming cost V 3 bases and J 6 bases; bases outside gene matches: 7. CDR3 length: 14 amino acids. CDR1 and CDR2 from the germline V gene are DFQATT and SNEGSKA (reference sequence).

This clonotype was observed many times. The rearrangement joins TRBV7-2 to TRBJ2-3; unclear D gene. CDR3 length: 14 amino acids. CDR1 is SGHTA and CDR2 is FQGNSA in the germline V gene. The ends were cut back, 0 bases at V and 5 bases at J, with 9 bases in the middle. The CDR3 DNA reads as TGTGCCAGCAGCTTAGCGGGGATTGGAGATACGCAGTATTTT. Translating it yields CASSLAGIGDTQYF.

This clonotype has a count of ten or more. The chain uses TRBV29-1 and TRBJ2-7; D possibly matches TRBD1 or TRBD2 (7 bases each). The CDR3 loop spans 13 amino acids. V gave up 5 bases and J gave up 4 bases, with 15 bases separating them. The germline CDR1 and CDR2 sequences are SQVTM and ANQGSEA. The CDR3 spells CSVMGGGRYEQYF. CDR3 nucleotides: TGCAGCGTTATGGGAGGGGGCCGGTACGAGCAGTACTTC.

The chain carries TRBV25-1 and TRBJ2-2; either TRBD1 or TRBD2 may fit D (6 bases each). Trimming stripped 2 bases from V and 6 bases from J, with 13 bases between. CDR3 length: 15 residues. Germline V gives CDR1 MGHDK, CDR2 SYGVNS. CDR3 nucleotides: TGTGCCAGCAGTGAACCGGGGGCGCAGTCCGGGGAGCTGTTTTTT. Translating gives CASSEPGAQSGELFF.